The 20 T cell receptor beta chains given below trace back to one sample, sequenced in a study of blood T cell repertoires in COVID-19 (dated by TCRdb to about 2020). The method was the immunoSEQ multiplex PCR assay. TCRdb retrieved this table from immuneACCESS and kept in-frame rearrangements only. Not all clones are present; in checked studies, unresolved V genes account for under half, and no reason is known for the remainder. The sample table records just over 95,000 clones; roughly four fifths of these occur just once. 4.1% of the sample is taken by the ten largest. Input material: peripheral blood. The receptors derive from a man in his 60s with acute or convalescent COVID-19.

V and J are TRBV10-3 and TRBJ2-2; the match to TRBD2 covers 15 bases. J was trimmed by 0 bases and V by 2 bases; bases with no gene match: 7. The CDR3 is 20 residues long. Per germline, CDR1 ENHRY and CDR2 SYGVKD. The CDR3 here is CAISEGQGLAGGTNTGELFF. The CDR3 DNA is TGTGCCATCAGTGAGGGACAGGGACTAGCGGGAGGAACGAACACCGGGGAGCTGTTTTTT.

This clone has more than one count but fewer than ten. The CDR3 is CASSSGTAPMNTEAFF. Written as DNA, the CDR3 is TGTGCCAGCAGTTCCGGGACAGCCCCCATGAACACTGAAGCTTTCTTT. The V call is TRBV27, the J call TRBJ1-1, with 7 bases matching TRBD1. The CDR3 spans 16 residues. J was trimmed by 0 bases and V by 4 bases; bases with no gene match: 8. CDR1 MNHEY and CDR2 SMNVEV come from the germline V gene (reference sequence).

The V gene is TRBV11-2, the J gene TRBJ2-3, with D perhaps matching TRBD2 (5 bases). The CDR3 is 14 amino acids. The V end was cut by 3 bases, the J end by 7 bases, with 14 bases between. The germline CDR1 and CDR2 sequences are SGHAT and FQNNGV. CDR3 coding DNA: TGTGCCAGCAGCTTTTTCGCGGAGGTAAATACGCAGTATTTT. It specifies CASSFFAEVNTQYF.

V gene TRBV30 combines with J gene TRBJ1-1; 7 bases fit TRBD1. The CDR3 loop spans 14 amino acids. After removal of 3 bases from V and 4 bases from J, the junction contained 8 bases not matched to a gene. Germline-derived CDR1 and CDR2 are GTSNPN and SVGIG (reference sequence). For the CDR3, the DNA is TGTGCCTGGAGACCACAGGGGAGAAGCACTGAAGCTTTCTTT. This translates into CAWRPQGRSTEAFF.

V gene TRBV6-1 combines with J gene TRBJ1-5; D is ambiguous. This CDR3 is built from 15 residues. V was shortened by 2 bases and J by 5 bases, with 13 bases between the two germline ends. CDR1 and CDR2 from the germline V gene are MNHNS and SASEGT. This CDR3 reads CASSESFMLYQPQHF. CDR3 nucleotides: TGTGCCAGCAGTGAAAGTTTTATGCTATATCAGCCCCAGCATTTT.

This clone was detected only a few times. J is TRBJ1-2 and V is TRBV6-5, with D perhaps TRBD1 (5 bases). The CDR3 consists of 13 residues. With 2 bases removed from V and 4 bases from J, the gap between germline ends came to 8 bases. The germline CDR1 and CDR2 sequences are MNHEY and SVGAGI. CDR3 protein: CASSYKGSYGYTF. CDR3 DNA: TGTGCCAGCAGTTACAAGGGGTCCTATGGCTACACCTTC.

This chain connects TRBV5-1 to TRBJ2-3; 10 nucleotides agree with TRBD1. The CDR3 runs to 16 residues. Germline assignment: CDR1 SGHRS and CDR2 YFSETQ. The ends lost 0 bases at V and 2 bases at J; junction bases unmatched: 3. The CDR3 here is CASSLGDRGPTDTQYF. The CDR3 nucleotides are TGCGCCAGCAGCTTGGGGGACAGGGGACCCACAGATACGCAGTATTTT.

V and J are TRBV10-1 and TRBJ1-2, with a weak D call TRBD1 (5 bases). The CDR3 is 14 amino acids. V was cut by 3 bases and J by 5 bases, with 13 bases left in between. Germline V gene data show CDR1 as WNHNN and CDR2 as SYGVQD (reference sequence). The CDR3 DNA reads as TGCGCCAGCAGTGATACGGGGGGGGGATATGGCTACACCTTC. Encoded protein: CASSDTGGGYGYTF.

The rearrangement joins TRBV7-3 to TRBJ2-3; D gene uncertain. V lost 5 bases and J lost 0, with 9 bases in between. The germline V gene encodes CDR1 SGHTA and CDR2 FQGTGA. This CDR3 contains 14 residues. In nucleotides, the CDR3 is TGTGCCAGCAGCCCGGAGTTTAGCACAGATACGCAGTATTTT. Translation: CASSPEFSTDTQYF.

The rearrangement links TRBV5-6 to TRBJ2-1; D is undetermined. CDR1 is SGHDT, CDR2 YYEEEE, per germline. V gave up 0 bases and J gave up 2 bases, with 9 bases separating them. The CDR3 spans 15 residues. CDR3 nucleotide sequence: TGTGCCAGCAGCTTGGGGAGAAGGCCCTACAATGAGCAGTTCTTC. This translates into CASSLGRRPYNEQFF.

The rearrangement uses TRBV7-2 and TRBJ2-5, with 10 bases fitting TRBD2. CDR1 and CDR2 (germline): SGHTA, FQGNSA. The CDR3 extends over 16 amino acids. Trimming cost V 4 bases and J 9 bases; bases outside gene matches: 14. CDR3 sequence reads: CASSSNLAGAIGSQYF. The CDR3 DNA reads as TGTGCCAGCAGCTCGAACCTAGCGGGAGCGATCGGGTCCCAGTACTTC.

The gene calls are TRBV28 and TRBJ2-1; D call uncertain. V lost 2 bases, J lost 7 bases, and 6 bases lay in between. CDR1 and CDR2 (germline): MDHEN, SYDVKM. This CDR3 contains 12 residues. Here the CDR3 DNA reads TGTGCCAGCAGTTTAGCGAAGAATGAGCAGTTCTTC. It is translated as CASSLAKNEQFF.

This clone was counted once. The DNA for the CDR3 is TGTGCCAGCAGTACCAGACTCGAGAATGAGCAGTTCTTC. Its protein product is CASSTRLENEQFF. V gene TRBV6-5 combines with J gene TRBJ2-1, with unresolved D. The CDR3 runs 13 residues. The germline V gene has CDR1 MNHEY and CDR2 SVGAGI. V dropped 5 bases and J dropped 7 bases, with 12 bases sitting between them.

The chain employs TRBV27 and TRBJ2-1; 13 bases align to TRBD2. Trimming took 3 bases from V and 8 from J; bases not matched to a gene: 13. This CDR3 is 18 amino acids long. Germline V gives CDR1 MNHEY, CDR2 SMNVEV (reference sequence). The CDR3 here is CASSFDGPGLAGFDEQFF. The CDR3 nucleotides read TGTGCCAGCAGTTTCGACGGGCCGGGACTAGCGGGATTCGATGAGCAGTTCTTC.

This clone was seen once. V gene TRBV6-5 combines with J gene TRBJ2-3; 7 bases align to TRBD2. CDR3 size: 16 residues. CDR1 is MNHEY and CDR2 is SVGAGI in the germline V gene. Trimming cost V 2 bases and J 1 base; bases outside gene matches: 6. CDR3 protein: CASSYGRGVGTDTQYF. The CDR3 bases are TGTGCCAGCAGTTACGGTCGGGGGGTCGGCACAGATACGCAGTATTTT.

V gene TRBV4-3 combines with J gene TRBJ2-1; 9 bases map to TRBD2. Germline V lookup: CDR1 LGHNA, CDR2 YSLEER. Trimming removed 0 bases from V and 7 bases from J; junction bases left unmatched: 4. The CDR3 totals 15 residues. The CDR3 loop is CASSQEAGGWNEQFF. The CDR3 DNA reads as TGCGCCAGCAGCCAAGAGGCGGGAGGGTGGAATGAGCAGTTCTTC.

The chain joins TRBV4-1 to TRBJ2-7; possibly TRBD1 for D (7 bases). Between the trimmed V and J ends, which lost 3 bases and 7 bases, there was a span of 22 bases. Germline assignment: CDR1 MGHRA and CDR2 YSYEKL. The CDR3 spans 16 residues. CDR3 protein: CASSQTRSQGTREQYF. DNA of the CDR3: TGCGCCAGCAGCCAGACCCGATCACAGGGGACTCGGGAGCAGTACTTC.

This clone showed up just a few times. V gene TRBV7-6 combines with J gene TRBJ1-5, with unresolved D. Between the trimmed V and J ends, which lost 5 bases and 7 bases, there was a span of 12 bases. The CDR3 is 13 amino acids. The germline V gene encodes CDR1 SGHVS and CDR2 FNYEAQ. The CDR3 here is CASSAQSWQPQHF. CDR3 nucleotides: TGTGCCAGCAGCGCACAGTCTTGGCAGCCCCAGCATTTT.

The chain combines TRBV19 with TRBJ1-2; 11 positions match TRBD1. V shed 10 bases and J 7 bases; nucleotides not matched to a gene: 14. Germline assignment: CDR1 LNHDA and CDR2 SQIVND (reference sequence). CDR3 length: 15 amino acids. CDR3 amino acids: CATQTRTGGPGGYTF. The CDR3 DNA reads TGTGCCACCCAGACTCGGACAGGGGGCCCAGGTGGCTACACCTTC.

The V gene is TRBV19, the J gene TRBJ1-3; D is ambiguous. The CDR3 loop spans 16 amino acids. Germline V lookup: CDR1 LNHDA, CDR2 SQIVND (reference sequence). With 4 bases removed from V and 0 bases from J, the gap between germline ends came to 13 bases. CDR3 residues: CASSSETHHSGNTIYF. Here the CDR3 DNA reads TGTGCCAGTAGTAGTGAGACACACCACTCTGGAAACACCATATATTTT.